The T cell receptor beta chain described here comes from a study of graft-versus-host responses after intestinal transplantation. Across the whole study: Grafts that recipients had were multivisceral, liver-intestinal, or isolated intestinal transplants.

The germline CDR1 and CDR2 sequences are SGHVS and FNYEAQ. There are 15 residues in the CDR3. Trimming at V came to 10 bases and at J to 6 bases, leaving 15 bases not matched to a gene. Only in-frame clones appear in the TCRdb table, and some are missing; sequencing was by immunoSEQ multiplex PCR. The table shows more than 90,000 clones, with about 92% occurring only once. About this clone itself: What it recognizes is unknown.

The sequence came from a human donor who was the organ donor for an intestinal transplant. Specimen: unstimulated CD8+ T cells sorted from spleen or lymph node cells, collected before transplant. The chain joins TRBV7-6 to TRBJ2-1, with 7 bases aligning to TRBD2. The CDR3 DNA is TGTGCCATCACTCTCTCGGCGGGAGCTCCCAATGAGCAGTTCTTC. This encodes CAITLSAGAPNEQFF.